The 8 T cell receptor beta chains in this list originate from one sample, sequenced in a study of cytomegalovirus exposure and HLA in healthy donors. TCRdb's table, derived via immunoSEQ multiplex PCR, lists solely in-frame clones and lacks some. Among around 230,000 clones listed, 75% to 90% were seen once. Input material: PBMCs. Source of these receptors: a woman under 40 in good health and CMV-seropositive.

This chain uses TRBV5-1 with TRBJ2-5; 7 nucleotides align to TRBD2. The CDR3 has 15 amino acids. The germline CDR1 and CDR2 sequences are SGHRS and YFSETQ. V was pared by 2 bases and J by 2 bases, with 6 bases of the junction left unmatched. CDR3 DNA: TGCGCCAGCAGCTTCCGACTAGCCCGGCAAGAGACCCAGTACTTC. This encodes CASSFRLARQETQYF. Full variable domain (remainder filled in from reference TRBV5-1 and TRBJ2-5): KAGVTQTPRYLIKTRGQQVTLSCSPISGHRSVSWYQQTPGQGLQFLFEYFSETQRNKGNFPGRFSGRQFSNSRSEMNVSTLELGDSALYLCASSFRLARQETQYFGPGTRLLVL.

The gene calls are TRBV29-1 and TRBJ1-4; TRBD1 matches at 8 bases. Looked up from germline, CDR1 is SQVTM and CDR2 is ANQGSEA. There are 20 residues in the CDR3. The V and J ends lost 8 bases and 7 bases, in that order; junction bases with no gene match: 30. The CDR3 reads CSRSLSPPGQVIRRREKLFF. CDR3 sequence (DNA): TGCAGCAGATCCTTATCGCCGCCGGGACAGGTCATCCGAAGGCGTGAAAAACTGTTTTTT.

J is TRBJ2-7 and V is TRBV5-4, with TRBD2 matching over 7 bases. Germline V gene lookup returns CDR1 SGHNT and CDR2 YYREEE (reference sequence). Trimming at V came to 0 bases and at J to 2 bases, leaving 5 bases not matched to a gene. The CDR3 sequence is 15 residues long. The CDR3 loop reads CASSLVSSGAYEQYF. The CDR3 DNA is TGTGCCAGCAGCTTGGTTTCTAGCGGAGCCTACGAGCAGTACTTC.

V is TRBV4-1 and J is TRBJ2-7, with a weak D call TRBD2 (5 bases). The CDR3 loop spans 16 amino acids. Deletions cut 4 bases from V and 0 bases from J, with 16 bases between. CDR1 and CDR2 from the germline V gene are MGHRA and YSYEKL. CDR3 sequence reads: CASSLAGKSGSYEQYF. The CDR3 DNA sequence: TGCGCCAGCAGCCTTGCTGGAAAAAGCGGCTCCTACGAGCAGTACTTC.

The chain employs TRBV10-3 and TRBJ2-5, with D possibly matching TRBD2 (6 bases). The CDR3 has 13 residues. The germline CDR1 and CDR2 sequences are ENHRY and SYGVKD. Deletions cut 8 bases from V and 1 base from J, with 11 bases between. Here the CDR3 reads CAILGGAQETQYF. Written as DNA, the CDR3 is TGTGCCATCTTAGGAGGGGCCCAAGAGACCCAGTACTTC.

V gene TRBV15 combines with J gene TRBJ2-7; TRBD1 matches 7 bases. The germline CDR1 and CDR2 sequences are LNHNV and YYDKDF (reference sequence). The CDR3 totals 18 residues. The trim removed 1 base at V and 5 bases at J, leaving 17 bases unmatched. This CDR3 reads CATSRAIIETGTTDEQYF. The CDR3 bases are TGTGCCACCAGCAGAGCCATAATAGAGACAGGGACGACCGACGAGCAGTACTTC.

This chain joins TRBV28 and TRBJ1-1; D not certain. V lost 8 bases and J 0 bases, leaving 10 bases between the germline ends. Germline V gene sequence: CDR1 MDHEN, CDR2 SYDVKM. The CDR3 has 13 residues. CDR3 sequence reads: CASGSPLNTEAFF. The CDR3 DNA is TGTGCCAGCGGCTCCCCTCTGAACACTGAAGCTTTCTTT. Using reference TRBV28 and TRBJ1-1 for the parts outside the CDR3, the full variable domain is DVKVTQSSRYLVKRTGEKVFLECVQDMDHENMFWYRQDPGLGLRLIYFSYDVKMKEKGDIPEGYSVSREKKERFSLILESASTNQTSMYLCASGSPLNTEAFFGQGTRLTVV.

In its sample, this clone was seen a few times. The chain carries TRBV5-1 and TRBJ2-3; 10 bases fit TRBD2. The CDR3 is 15 residues long. After removal of 4 bases from V and 4 bases from J, the junction contained 6 bases not matched to a gene. Germline CDR1 and CDR2: SGHRS and YFSETQ. The CDR3 nucleotides read TGCGCCAGCAGCATACTAGCGGGAACTTCAGATACGCAGTATTTT. Its protein is CASSILAGTSDTQYF.